This T cell receptor (beta chain) was recovered during a study of cytomegalovirus exposure and HLA in healthy donors. Remarks on this clone: Other DNA sequences in the same sample also yield this CDR3.

Assay: immunoSEQ multiplex PCR; the TCRdb copy retains only in-frame clones and omits some. The sample lists approximately 150,000 clones; around nine tenths were seen once. V shed 3 bases, J shed 8 bases, and the junction held 11 bases outside the gene matches. There are 14 residues in the CDR3. The germline CDR1 and CDR2 sequences are GTSNPN and SVGIG (reference sequence). The TCR comes from a woman aged 18-29 years in good health and CMV-seropositive. What was sequenced was PBMCs. This chain uses TRBV30 with TRBJ1-2, with TRBD1 identical over 8 bases. The CDR3 coding sequence is TGTGCCTGGAGGCCCGGACAGGGTCCCCGAGGCTACACCTTC. The encoded protein is CAWRPGQGPRGYTF.